There are many counts of the clone carrying this TCR beta chain. The antigen is unknown. A second about 7 to 12 cycle PCR used barcoded and J-beta primers. TCRdb itself ran the 5' RACE reads through MiXCR, one entry per CDR3 protein. The sample lists approximately 880,000 distinct CDR3 sequences, about 48% occurring once. The data stem from a study of blood T cells in healthy people across ages. Whole-study results and caveats: Long-lived donors carried more naive CD4+ cells and greater diversity than aged donors.

The CDR3 has 11 amino acids. Trimming pared 8 bases from V and 10 bases from J, leaving 15 bases between. Germline V lookup: CDR1 MNHEY, CDR2 SVGAGI. This rearrangement joins TRBV6-5 to TRBJ2-7; maybe TRBD1 (5 bases). Sequenced: blood. The sequence derives from a man aged 25-45 years in good health. The CDR3 here is CASSLSGAQYF. The CDR3 DNA follows: TGTGCCAGCTCCCTCTCTGGGGCCCAGTACTTC.